This is a list of T cell receptor beta chains from one sample in a study of regulatory T cells in long-lasting Graves disease. TCRdb reprocessed the multiplex PCR reads via MiXCR and lists one record per CDR3 protein. The data contain about 500,000 distinct CDR3 sequences, under 20% of them singletons. These data were also filed under a second study, of T cells in Graves' hyperthyroidism and ophthalmopathy.

This sample comprised peripheral blood mononuclear cells (PBMCs), obtained at new diagnosis, from a patient treated with antithyroid drugs. Source of these receptors: a man aged 40-55 years with Graves disease. The CDR3 runs from the conserved cysteine through the conserved F or W. A D gene is named only where the DNA matches it firmly. The listing skips clone size in some rows; elsewhere it reads once, few, many or a size class.

j_call: TRBJ1-5
d_call: TRBD1
clone_size: many
v_call: TRBV19
cdr3_aa: CASSPGTGVAQPQHF
cdr3_nt: TGTGCCAGTAGCCCCGGGACAGGGGTGGCTCAGCCCCAGCATTTT

j_call: TRBJ2-5
d_call: NA
clone_size: few
v_call: TRBV19
cdr3_aa: CASSIVRSRQETQYF
cdr3_nt: TGTGCCAGTAGTATAGTCCGCAGCCGTCAAGAGACCCAGTACTTC

j_call: TRBJ2-5
d_call: NA
clone_size: NA
v_call: TRBV20-1
cdr3_aa: CSALGRETQYF
cdr3_nt: TGCAGTGCACTAGGGAGAGAGACCCAGTACTTC

j_call: TRBJ1-1
d_call: NA
clone_size: many
v_call: TRBV11-2
cdr3_aa: CATKSGATEAFF
cdr3_nt: TGTGCTACCAAGTCAGGGGCCACTGAAGCTTTCTTT

j_call: TRBJ2-1
d_call: NA
clone_size: NA
v_call: TRBV3-1
cdr3_aa: CASSQEGPREQFF
cdr3_nt: TGTGCCAGCAGCCAAGAAGGCCCGAGGGAGCAGTTCTTC

j_call: TRBJ1-1
d_call: NA
clone_size: once
v_call: TRBV10-2
cdr3_aa: CASTQQGSKTEAFF
cdr3_nt: TGCGCCAGCACCCAACAGGGATCGAAGACTGAAGCTTTCTTT

j_call: TRBJ2-1
d_call: NA
clone_size: many
v_call: TRBV10-3
cdr3_aa: CAISEGSHYNEQFF
cdr3_nt: TGTGCCATCAGTGAAGGCAGCCATTACAATGAGCAGTTCTTC

j_call: TRBJ2-1
d_call: TRBD2
clone_size: NA
v_call: TRBV29-1
cdr3_aa: CSVEWREVYNEQFF
cdr3_nt: TGCAGCGTTGAGTGGCGGGAGGTCTACAATGAGCAGTTCTTC

j_call: TRBJ1-6
d_call: NA
clone_size: many
v_call: TRBV12-3/TRBV12-4
cdr3_aa: CASSVYNSPLHF
cdr3_nt: TGTGCCAGCAGTGTCTATAATTCACCCCTCCACTTT

j_call: TRBJ2-1
d_call: NA
clone_size: NA
v_call: TRBV18
cdr3_aa: CASSPPIFPRGRSYNEQFF
cdr3_nt: TGTGCCAGCTCACCACCAATCTTCCCCCGTGGACGGTCCTACAATGAGCAGTTCTTC

j_call: TRBJ2-5
d_call: NA
clone_size: many
v_call: TRBV28
cdr3_aa: CASRAEGVVETQYF
cdr3_nt: TGTGCCAGCAGAGCCGAGGGGGTGGTGGAGACCCAGTACTTC

j_call: TRBJ2-1
d_call: TRBD2
clone_size: few
v_call: TRBV20-1
cdr3_aa: CSARPPMASGSSEQFF
cdr3_nt: TGCAGTGCTAGACCCCCCATGGCTAGCGGGAGTAGTGAGCAGTTCTTC

j_call: TRBJ2-2
d_call: NA
clone_size: many
v_call: TRBV6-2/TRBV6-3
cdr3_aa: CASSYSASFRSSPGTGELFF
cdr3_nt: TGTGCCAGCAGTTACTCGGCCAGTTTTAGGTCTTCACCGGGCACCGGGGAGCTGTTTTTT

j_call: TRBJ2-5
d_call: NA
clone_size: many
v_call: TRBV29-1
cdr3_aa: CSGEVETQYF
cdr3_nt: TGCAGCGGTGAGGTAGAGACCCAGTACTTC

j_call: TRBJ2-3
d_call: NA
clone_size: NA
v_call: TRBV20-1
cdr3_aa: CSASMDEGGTDTQYF
cdr3_nt: TGCAGTGCTAGTATGGACGAAGGGGGCACAGATACGCAGTATTTT

j_call: TRBJ1-2
d_call: NA
clone_size: few
v_call: TRBV28
cdr3_aa: CASSLGPDLYGYTF
cdr3_nt: TGTGCCAGCAGTTTAGGTCCGGACCTGTATGGCTACACCTTC

j_call: TRBJ1-1
d_call: NA
clone_size: NA
v_call: TRBV28
cdr3_aa: CANSFATMNTEAFF
cdr3_nt: TGTGCCAACAGTTTTGCCACCATGAACACTGAAGCTTTCTTT

j_call: TRBJ1-4
d_call: TRBD1
clone_size: once
v_call: TRBV7-9
cdr3_aa: CASSYAGGQGNEKLFF
cdr3_nt: TGTGCCAGCAGCTACGCGGGGGGACAGGGAAATGAAAAACTGTTTTTT

j_call: TRBJ1-6
d_call: TRBD1
clone_size: NA
v_call: TRBV12-3/TRBV12-4
cdr3_aa: CASSLAGTGENSPLHF
cdr3_nt: TGTGCCAGCAGTTTAGCCGGGACAGGGGAAAATTCACCCCTCCACTTT

j_call: TRBJ1-2
d_call: TRBD1
clone_size: many
v_call: TRBV3-1
cdr3_aa: CASSLLSGQGAYGYTF
cdr3_nt: TGTGCCAGCAGCCTCCTATCCGGACAGGGGGCCTATGGCTACACCTTC

j_call: TRBJ2-1
d_call: NA
clone_size: few
v_call: TRBV7-9
cdr3_aa: CASRSEQFF
cdr3_nt: TGTGCCAGCCGAAGTGAGCAGTTCTTC

j_call: TRBJ2-7
d_call: TRBD2
clone_size: many
v_call: TRBV20-1
cdr3_aa: CSAPAGVGYEQYF
cdr3_nt: TGCAGTGCTCCAGCGGGGGTGGGATACGAGCAGTACTTC

j_call: TRBJ2-1
d_call: NA
clone_size: many
v_call: TRBV12-5
cdr3_aa: CASGVSELSYNEQFF
cdr3_nt: TGTGCTAGTGGTGTGAGCGAGCTATCCTACAATGAGCAGTTCTTC